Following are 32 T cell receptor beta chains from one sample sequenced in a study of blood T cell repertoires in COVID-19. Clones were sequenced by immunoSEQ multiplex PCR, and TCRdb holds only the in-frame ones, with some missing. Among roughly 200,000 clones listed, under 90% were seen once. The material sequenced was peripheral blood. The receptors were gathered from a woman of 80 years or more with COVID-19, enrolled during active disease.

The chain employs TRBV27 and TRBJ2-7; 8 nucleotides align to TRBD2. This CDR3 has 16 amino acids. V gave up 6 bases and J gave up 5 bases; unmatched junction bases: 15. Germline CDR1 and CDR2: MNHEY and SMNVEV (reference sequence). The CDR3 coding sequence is TGTGCCAGCAGCCGGGCCCCGGGACTAGGCCCTCACGAGCAGTACTTC. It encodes CASSRAPGLGPHEQYF.

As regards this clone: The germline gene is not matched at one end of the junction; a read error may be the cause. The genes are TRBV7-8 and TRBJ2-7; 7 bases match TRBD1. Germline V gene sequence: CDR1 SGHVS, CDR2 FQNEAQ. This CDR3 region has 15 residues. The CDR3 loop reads CASTIGTAANYDQYF. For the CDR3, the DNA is TGTGCCAGCACAATCGGGACAGCCGCAAATTACGATCAGTACTTC.

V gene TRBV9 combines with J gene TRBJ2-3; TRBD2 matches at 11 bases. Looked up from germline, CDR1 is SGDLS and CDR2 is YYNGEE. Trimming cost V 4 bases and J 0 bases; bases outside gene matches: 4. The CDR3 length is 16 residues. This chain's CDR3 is CASSFSGRESTDTQYF. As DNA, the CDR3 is TGTGCCAGCAGCTTTAGCGGGAGGGAGAGCACAGATACGCAGTATTTT.

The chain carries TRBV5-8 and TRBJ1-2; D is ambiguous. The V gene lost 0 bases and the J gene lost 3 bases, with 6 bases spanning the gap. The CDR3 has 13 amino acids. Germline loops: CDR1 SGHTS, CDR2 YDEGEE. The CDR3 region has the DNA TGTGCCAGCAGCTTGGAATTCGACTATGGCTACACCTTC. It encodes CASSLEFDYGYTF.

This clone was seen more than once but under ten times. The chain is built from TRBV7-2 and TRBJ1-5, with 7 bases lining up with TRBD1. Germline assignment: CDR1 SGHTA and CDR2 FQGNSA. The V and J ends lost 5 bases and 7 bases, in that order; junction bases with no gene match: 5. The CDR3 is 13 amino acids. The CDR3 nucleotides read TGTGCCAGCAGCACAGACAGGGCCCAGCCCCAGCATTTT. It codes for CASSTDRAQPQHF.

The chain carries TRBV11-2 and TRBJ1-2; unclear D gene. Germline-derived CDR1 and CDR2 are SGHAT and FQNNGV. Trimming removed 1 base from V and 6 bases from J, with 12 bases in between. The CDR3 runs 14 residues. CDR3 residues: CASSLAIWRDGYTF. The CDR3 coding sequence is TGTGCCAGCAGCTTAGCCATCTGGAGAGATGGCTACACCTTC. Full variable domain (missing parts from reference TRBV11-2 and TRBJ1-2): EAGVAQSPRYKIIEKRQSVAFWCNPISGHATLYWYQQILGQGPKLLIQFQNNGVVDDSQLPKDRFSAERLKGVDSTLKIQPAKLEDSAVYLCASSLAIWRDGYTFGSGTRLTVV.

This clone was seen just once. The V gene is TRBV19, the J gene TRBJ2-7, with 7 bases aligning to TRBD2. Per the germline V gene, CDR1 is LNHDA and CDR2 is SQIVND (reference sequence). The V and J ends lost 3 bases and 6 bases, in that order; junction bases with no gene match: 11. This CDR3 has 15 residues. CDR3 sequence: CASSIARTSGGEQYF. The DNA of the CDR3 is TGTGCCAGTAGTATCGCGCGAACTTCGGGGGGCGAGCAGTACTTC.

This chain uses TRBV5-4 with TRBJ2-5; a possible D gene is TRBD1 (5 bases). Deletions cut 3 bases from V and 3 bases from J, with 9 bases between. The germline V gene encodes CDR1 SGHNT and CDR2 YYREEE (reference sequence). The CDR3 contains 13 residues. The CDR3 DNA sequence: TGTGCCAGCAGCTCGACAGTGGAAGAGACCCAGTACTTC. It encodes CASSSTVEETQYF.

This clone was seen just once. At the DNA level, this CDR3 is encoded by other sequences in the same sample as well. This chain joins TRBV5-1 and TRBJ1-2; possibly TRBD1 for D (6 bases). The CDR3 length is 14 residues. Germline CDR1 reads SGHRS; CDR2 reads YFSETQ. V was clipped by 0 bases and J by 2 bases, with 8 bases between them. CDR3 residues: CASSLATGNYGYTF. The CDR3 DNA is TGCGCCAGCAGCTTGGCGACAGGCAACTATGGCTACACCTTC.

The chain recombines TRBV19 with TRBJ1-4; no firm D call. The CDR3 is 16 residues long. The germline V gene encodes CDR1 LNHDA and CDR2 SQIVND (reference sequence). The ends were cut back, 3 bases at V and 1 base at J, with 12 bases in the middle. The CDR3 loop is CASSIPRRLTNEKLFF. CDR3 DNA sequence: TGTGCCAGTAGTATCCCTAGACGGCTAACTAATGAAAAACTGTTTTTT.

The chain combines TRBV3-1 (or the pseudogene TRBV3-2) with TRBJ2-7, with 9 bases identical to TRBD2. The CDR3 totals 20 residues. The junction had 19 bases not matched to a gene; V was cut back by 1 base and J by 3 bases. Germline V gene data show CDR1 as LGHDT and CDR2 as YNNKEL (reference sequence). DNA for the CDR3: TGTGCCAGCAGCCAAGCCCACGTCGCGGGGGGGCCTTGTATCCTCTACGAGCAGTACTTC. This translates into CASSQAHVAGGPCILYEQYF.

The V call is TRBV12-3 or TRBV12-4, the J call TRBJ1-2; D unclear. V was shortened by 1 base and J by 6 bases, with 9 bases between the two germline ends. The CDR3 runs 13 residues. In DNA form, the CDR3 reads TGTGCCAGCAGTTTAGGGCGGATGCATGGCTACACCTTC. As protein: CASSLGRMHGYTF.

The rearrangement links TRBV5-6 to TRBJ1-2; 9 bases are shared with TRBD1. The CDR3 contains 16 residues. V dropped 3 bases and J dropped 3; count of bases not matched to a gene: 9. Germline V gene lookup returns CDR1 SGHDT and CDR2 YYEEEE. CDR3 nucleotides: TGTGCCAGCAGCTCGGACGACAGGGGGTATTACTATGGCTACACCTTC. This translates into CASSSDDRGYYYGYTF.

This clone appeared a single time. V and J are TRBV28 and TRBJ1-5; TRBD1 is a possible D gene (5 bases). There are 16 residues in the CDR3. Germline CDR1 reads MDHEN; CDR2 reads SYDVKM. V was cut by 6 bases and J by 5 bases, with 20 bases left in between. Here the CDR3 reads CASREPGLKTYQPQHF. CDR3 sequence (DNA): TGTGCCAGCAGGGAACCGGGACTCAAGACCTATCAGCCCCAGCATTTT.

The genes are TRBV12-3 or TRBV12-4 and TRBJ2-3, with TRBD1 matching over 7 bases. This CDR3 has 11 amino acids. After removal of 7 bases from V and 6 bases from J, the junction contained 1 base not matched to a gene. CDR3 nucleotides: TGTGCCAGCACACAGGGGGATACGCAGTATTTT. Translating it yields CASTQGDTQYF.

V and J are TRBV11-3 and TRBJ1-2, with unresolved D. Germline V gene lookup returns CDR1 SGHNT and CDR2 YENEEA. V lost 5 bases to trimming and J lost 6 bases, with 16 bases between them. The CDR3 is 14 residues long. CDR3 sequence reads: CASSHGVGNDGYTF. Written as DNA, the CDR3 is TGTGCCAGCAGCCACGGGGTCGGCAATGATGGCTACACCTTC.

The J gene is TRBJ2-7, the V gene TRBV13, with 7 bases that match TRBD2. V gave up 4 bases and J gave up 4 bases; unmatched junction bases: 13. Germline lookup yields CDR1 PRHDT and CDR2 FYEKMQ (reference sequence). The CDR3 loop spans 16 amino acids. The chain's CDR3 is CASSSPHGTTQYEQYF. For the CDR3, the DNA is TGTGCCAGCAGCTCTCCCCACGGGACTACCCAATACGAGCAGTACTTC.

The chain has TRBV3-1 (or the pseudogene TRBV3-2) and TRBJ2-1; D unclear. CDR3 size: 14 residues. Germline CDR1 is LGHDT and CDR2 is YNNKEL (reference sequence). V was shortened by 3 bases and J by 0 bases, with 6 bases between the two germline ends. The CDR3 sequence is CASSHKSSYNEQFF. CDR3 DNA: TGTGCCAGCAGCCACAAGAGCTCCTACAATGAGCAGTTCTTC.

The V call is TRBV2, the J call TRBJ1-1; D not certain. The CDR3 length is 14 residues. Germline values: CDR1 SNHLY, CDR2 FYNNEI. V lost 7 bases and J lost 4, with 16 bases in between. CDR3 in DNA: TGTGCCAGCAACGAGGCCCTCTCGGGCACTGAAGCTTTCTTT. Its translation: CASNEALSGTEAFF.

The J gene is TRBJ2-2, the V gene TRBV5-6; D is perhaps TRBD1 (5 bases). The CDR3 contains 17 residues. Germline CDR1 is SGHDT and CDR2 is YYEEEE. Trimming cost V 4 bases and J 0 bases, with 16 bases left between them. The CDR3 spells CASSGLGAPANTGELFF. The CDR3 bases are TGTGCCAGCAGCGGCCTAGGGGCGCCTGCGAACACCGGGGAGCTGTTTTTT.

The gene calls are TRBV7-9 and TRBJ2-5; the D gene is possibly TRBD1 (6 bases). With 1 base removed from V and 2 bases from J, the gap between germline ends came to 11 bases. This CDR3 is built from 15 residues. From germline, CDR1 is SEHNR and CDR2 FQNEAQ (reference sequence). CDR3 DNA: TGTGCCAGCAGCTTAGGACAGGTCTTACAAGAGACCCAGTACTTC. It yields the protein CASSLGQVLQETQYF.

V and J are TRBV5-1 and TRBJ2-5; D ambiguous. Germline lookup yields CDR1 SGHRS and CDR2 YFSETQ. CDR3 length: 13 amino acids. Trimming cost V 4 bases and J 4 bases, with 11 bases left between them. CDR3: CASSISSGETQYF. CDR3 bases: TGCGCCAGCAGCATCTCTTCGGGAGAGACCCAGTACTTC.

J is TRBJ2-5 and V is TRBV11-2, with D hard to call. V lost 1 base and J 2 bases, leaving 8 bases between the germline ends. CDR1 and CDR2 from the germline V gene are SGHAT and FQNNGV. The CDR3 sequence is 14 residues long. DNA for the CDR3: TGTGCCAGCAGCTTAGGAGGCAGTCAAGAGACCCAGTACTTC. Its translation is CASSLGGSQETQYF.

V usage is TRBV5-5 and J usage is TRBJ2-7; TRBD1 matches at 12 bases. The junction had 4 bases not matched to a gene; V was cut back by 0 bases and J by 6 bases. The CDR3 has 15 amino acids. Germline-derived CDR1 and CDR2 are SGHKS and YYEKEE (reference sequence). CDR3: CASSLEGQGAGEQYF. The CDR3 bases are TGTGCCAGCAGCTTGGAGGGACAGGGGGCAGGCGAGCAGTACTTC. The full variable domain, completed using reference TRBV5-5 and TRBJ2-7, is DAGVTQSPTHLIKTRGQQVTLRCSPISGHKSVSWYQQVLGQGPQFIFQYYEKEERGRGNFPDRFSARQFPNYSSELNVNALLLGDSALYLCASSLEGQGAGEQYFGPGTRLTVT.

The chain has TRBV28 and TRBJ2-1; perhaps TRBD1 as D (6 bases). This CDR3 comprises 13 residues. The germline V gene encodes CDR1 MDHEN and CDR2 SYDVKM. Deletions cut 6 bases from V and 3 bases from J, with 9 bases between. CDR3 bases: TGTGCCAGCAGCTGGACAGTCTACAATGAGCAGTTCTTC. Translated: CASSWTVYNEQFF.

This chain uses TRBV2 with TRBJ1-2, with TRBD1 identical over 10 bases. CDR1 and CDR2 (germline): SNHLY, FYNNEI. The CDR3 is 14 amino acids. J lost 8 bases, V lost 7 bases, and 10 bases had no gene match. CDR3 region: CASMGTGQGLGYTF. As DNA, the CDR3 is TGTGCCAGCATGGGAACGGGACAGGGGTTGGGCTACACCTTC.

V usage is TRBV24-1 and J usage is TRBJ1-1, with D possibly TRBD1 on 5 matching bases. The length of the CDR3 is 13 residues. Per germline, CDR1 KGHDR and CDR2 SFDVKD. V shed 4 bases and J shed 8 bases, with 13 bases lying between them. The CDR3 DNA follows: TGTGCCACCAGTGACCCCCCGGGGGACGAAGCTTTCTTT. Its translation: CATSDPPGDEAFF.

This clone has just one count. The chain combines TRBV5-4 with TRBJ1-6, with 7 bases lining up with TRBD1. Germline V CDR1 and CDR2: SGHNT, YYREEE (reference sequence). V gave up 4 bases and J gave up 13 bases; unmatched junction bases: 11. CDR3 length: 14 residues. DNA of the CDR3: TGTGCCAGCAGCCTAGACAGGGCCAGAACGCCCCTCCACTTT. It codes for CASSLDRARTPLHF.

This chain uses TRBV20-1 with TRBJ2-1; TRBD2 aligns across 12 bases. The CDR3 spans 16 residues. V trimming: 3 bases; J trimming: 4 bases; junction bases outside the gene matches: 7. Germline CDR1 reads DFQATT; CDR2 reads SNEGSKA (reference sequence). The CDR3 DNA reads TGCAGTGCTAGTCGGCTAGCGGGAGGGGGGTACAATGAGCAGTTCTTC. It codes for CSASRLAGGGYNEQFF.

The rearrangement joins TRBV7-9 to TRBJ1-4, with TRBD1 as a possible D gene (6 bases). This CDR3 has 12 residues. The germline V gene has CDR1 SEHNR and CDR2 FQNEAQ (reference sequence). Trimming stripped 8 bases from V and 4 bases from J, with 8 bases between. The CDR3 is CASSDSNEKLFF. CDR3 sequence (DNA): TGTGCCAGCTCGGACAGTAATGAAAAACTGTTTTTT.

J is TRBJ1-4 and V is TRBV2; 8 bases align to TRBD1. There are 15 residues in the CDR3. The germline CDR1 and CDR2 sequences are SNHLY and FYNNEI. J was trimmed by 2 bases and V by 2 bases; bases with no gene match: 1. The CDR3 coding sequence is TGTGCCAGCAGTGAACGGACAGGGACTAATGAAAAACTGTTTTTT. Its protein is CASSERTGTNEKLFF. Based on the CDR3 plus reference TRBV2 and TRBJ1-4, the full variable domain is EPEVTQTPSHQVTQMGQEVILRCVPISNHLYFYWYRQILGQKVEFLVSFYNNEISEKSEIFDDQFSVERPDGSNFTLKIRSTKLEDSAMYFCASSERTGTNEKLFFGSGTQLSVL.

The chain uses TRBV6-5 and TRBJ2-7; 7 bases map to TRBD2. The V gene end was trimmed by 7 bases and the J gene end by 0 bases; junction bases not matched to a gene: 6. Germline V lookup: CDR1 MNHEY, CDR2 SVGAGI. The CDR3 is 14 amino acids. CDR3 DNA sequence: TGTGCCAGCACCCGCCCGGGGGGCTCCTACGAGCAGTACTTC. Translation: CASTRPGGSYEQYF.